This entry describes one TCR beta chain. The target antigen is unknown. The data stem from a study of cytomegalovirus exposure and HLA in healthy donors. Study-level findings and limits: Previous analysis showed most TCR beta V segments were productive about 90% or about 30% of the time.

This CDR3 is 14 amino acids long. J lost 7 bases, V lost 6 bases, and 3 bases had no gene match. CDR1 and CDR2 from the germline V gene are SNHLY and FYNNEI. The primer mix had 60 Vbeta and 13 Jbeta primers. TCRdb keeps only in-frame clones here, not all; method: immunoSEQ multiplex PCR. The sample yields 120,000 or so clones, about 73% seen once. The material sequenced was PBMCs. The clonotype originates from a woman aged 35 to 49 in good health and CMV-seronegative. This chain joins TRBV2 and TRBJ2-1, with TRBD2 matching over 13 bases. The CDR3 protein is CASSGTSGNNEQFF. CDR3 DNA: TGTGCCAGCAGCGGGACTAGCGGGAATAATGAGCAGTTCTTC.